A selection of T cell receptor beta chains follows, all from one sample in a study of radiation and T cells in renal cell carcinoma. This table comes from immunoSEQ multiplex PCR, and its TCRdb copy is limited to in-frame clones, with some not included. The table lists over 55,000 clones, around three quarters of them singletons, with 6.8% in the top ten. The material sequenced was blood, taken from a patient whose treatment included radiotherapy and nephrectomy. The receptors originated from a man in his sixties with renal cell carcinoma. CDR3s include the opening cysteine and the closing phenylalanine or tryptophan. D genes are given only for firm matches. Only part of the rows carry a size: once, few, many, or a class if the clone is expanded.

TRBV18	.	TRBJ2-3	.	CASSYSRSGSTDTQYF	TGTGCCAGCTCCTACTCCCGATCTGGCAGCACAGATACGCAGTATTTT
TRBV6-5	TRBD1	TRBJ1-1	once	CASSRTGIGAEAFF	TGTGCCAGCAGTAGGACAGGGATCGGCGCTGAAGCTTTCTTT
TRBV7-9	.	TRBJ1-2	.	CVQGSNYGYTF	TGTGTACAGGGTTCCAACTATGGCTACACCTTC
TRBV7-9	.	TRBJ2-5	once	CASSLAGAWETQYF	TGTGCCAGCAGCTTAGCGGGGGCCTGGGAGACCCAGTACTTC
TRBV5-1	.	TRBJ1-3	.	CASSFRPGKTGNTIYF	TGCGCCAGCAGCTTCAGGCCTGGAAAGACAGGAAACACCATATATTTT
TRBV4-3	TRBD1	TRBJ1-2	.	CASSQEGQELYGYTF	TGCGCCAGCAGCCAAGAGGGACAGGAGCTCTATGGCTACACCTTC
TRBV5-1	TRBD2	TRBJ2-2	.	CASRLLAGTTGELFF	TGCGCCAGCCGCCTACTAGCGGGAACCACCGGGGAGCTGTTTTTT
TRBV9	TRBD1	TRBJ2-1	.	CASSGRDSEYNEQFF	TGTGCCAGCAGCGGCCGGGACAGCGAGTACAATGAGCAGTTCTTC
TRBV7-8	TRBD1	TRBJ2-5	.	CASSAWDSVYQETQYF	TGTGCCAGCAGCGCCTGGGACAGCGTGTACCAAGAGACCCAGTACTTC
TRBV2	TRBD1	TRBJ2-1	.	CASSWDRILDNEQFF	TGTGCCAGCAGTTGGGACAGGATTTTGGACAATGAGCAGTTCTTC
TRBV11-2	.	TRBJ2-7	few	CASSFSGDRNSYEQYF	TGTGCCAGCAGCTTCTCCGGCGACAGGAACTCCTACGAGCAGTACTTC
TRBV5-4	.	TRBJ1-1	.	CASSLGTTRTLNTEAFF	TGTGCCAGCAGCCTTGGAACGACGCGGACTCTGAACACTGAAGCTTTCTTT
TRBV7-8	TRBD1	TRBJ2-2	once	CASSSLPGQGTGELFF	TGTGCCAGCAGCTCCCTCCCGGGACAGGGGACCGGGGAGCTGTTTTTT
TRBV6-1	.	TRBJ2-3	.	CASSEGMSTDTQYF	TGTGCCAGCAGCGAGGGGATGTCCACAGATACGCAGTATTTT